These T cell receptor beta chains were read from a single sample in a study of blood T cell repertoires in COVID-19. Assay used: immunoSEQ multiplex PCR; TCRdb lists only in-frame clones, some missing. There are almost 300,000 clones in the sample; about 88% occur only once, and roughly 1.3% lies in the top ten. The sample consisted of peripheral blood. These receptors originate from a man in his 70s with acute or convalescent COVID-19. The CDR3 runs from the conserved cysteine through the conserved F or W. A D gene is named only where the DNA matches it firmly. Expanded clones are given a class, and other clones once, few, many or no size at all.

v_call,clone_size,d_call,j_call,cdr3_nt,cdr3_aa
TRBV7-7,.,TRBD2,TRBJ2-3,TGTGCCAGCAGCGCCGGGACTAGTCGCACAGATACGCAGTATTTT,CASSAGTSRTDTQYF
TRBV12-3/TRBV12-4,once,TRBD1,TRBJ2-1,TGTGCCAGCAGGGTGACAGGGTACAATGAGCAGTTCTTC,CASRVTGYNEQFF
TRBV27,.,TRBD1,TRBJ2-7,TGTGCCAGCAGGGCAGACAGGGTGTCCTACGAGCAGTACTTC,CASRADRVSYEQYF
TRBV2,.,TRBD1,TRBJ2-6,TGTGCCAGCAGGAGATCGACAGGGGGCATAGCTGGGGCCAACGTCCTGACTTTC,CASRRSTGGIAGANVLTF
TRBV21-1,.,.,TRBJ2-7,TGTGCCAGCAGCAAATGTCGGGAGGGGACCTCGGGTTACGAGCAGTACTTC,CASSKCREGTSGYEQYF
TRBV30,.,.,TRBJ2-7,TGTGCCTGGAGTGTAGGAGGCCAGACCTACGAGCAGTACTTC,CAWSVGGQTYEQYF
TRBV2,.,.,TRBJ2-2,TGTGCCAGCAAGGAGGGGGCCTACACCGGGGAGCTGTTTTTT,CASKEGAYTGELFF
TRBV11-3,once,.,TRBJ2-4,TGTGCCAGCAGCCTTCCCCGACAACTTCGAAGCCATAAAAACATTCAGTACTTC,CASSLPRQLRSHKNIQYF
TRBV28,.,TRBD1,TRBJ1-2,TGTGCCAGCAGTTTAGCCGGAGGCCCAGGGGGCCGCGGCTACACCTTC,CASSLAGGPGGRGYTF
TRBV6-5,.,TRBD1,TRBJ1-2,TGTGCCAGCAGACAGGACAGGGGCTATGGCTACACCTTC,CASRQDRGYGYTF
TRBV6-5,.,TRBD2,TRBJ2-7,TGTGCCAGCAGTTACTCGAGGAGCGGGGGATCGGACGAGCAGTACTTC,CASSYSRSGGSDEQYF
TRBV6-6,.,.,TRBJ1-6,TGTGCCAGCATGAAAGCGGGGGTGGGTAATTCACCCCTCCACTTT,CASMKAGVGNSPLHF
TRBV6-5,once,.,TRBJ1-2,TGTGCCAGCAGTTTGCAGGGCCCAGGGTACTATGGCTACACCTTC,CASSLQGPGYYGYTF
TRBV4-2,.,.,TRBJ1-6,TGTGCCAGCAGCCAAGATAGTGCTTATTCACCCCTCCACTTT,CASSQDSAYSPLHF
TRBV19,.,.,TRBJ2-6,TGTGCCAGTAGTATAGAGTTCGTGTTTAAATCTGGGGCCAACGTCCTGACTTTC,CASSIEFVFKSGANVLTF
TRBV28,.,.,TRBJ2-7,TGTGCCAGCAATCGACAGGGACTCTACGAGCAGTACTTC,CASNRQGLYEQYF
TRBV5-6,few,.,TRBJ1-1,TGTGCCAGCAGCCGTACAGGGCAGGGGACTGAAGCTTTCTTT,CASSRTGQGTEAFF
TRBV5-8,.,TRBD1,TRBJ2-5,TGTGCCAGCAGCGTTGGAACAGGGGCCCACCAAGAGACCCAGTACTTC,CASSVGTGAHQETQYF
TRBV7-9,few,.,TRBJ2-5,TGTGCCAGCAGCCCCCCTCTGGAGACCCAGTACTTC,CASSPPLETQYF
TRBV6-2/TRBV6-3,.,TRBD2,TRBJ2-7,TGTGCCAGCAGTTACGGCGGGGGGCGCTACGACGAGCAGTACTTC,CASSYGGGRYDEQYF
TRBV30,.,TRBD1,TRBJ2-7,TGTGCCTGGAAGGGACAGGGGTTTGGGTACGAGCAGTACTTC,CAWKGQGFGYEQYF
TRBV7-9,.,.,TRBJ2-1,TGTGCCAGCAGCTGGGGACACAGCTCCTACAATGAGCAGTTCTTC,CASSWGHSSYNEQFF
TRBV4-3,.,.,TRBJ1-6,TGCGCCAGCAGCCAAGCATCCGGGAGAGGGAATTCACCCCTCCACTTT,CASSQASGRGNSPLHF
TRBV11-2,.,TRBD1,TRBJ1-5,TGTGCCAGCAGCTTTAGGACAGGTCTGGAGAATGGCAATCAGCCCCAGCATTTT,CASSFRTGLENGNQPQHF
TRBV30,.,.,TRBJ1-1,TGTGCCTGGAGGGCCTTCGGGGGGTCGAAGAACACTGAAGCTTTCTTT,CAWRAFGGSKNTEAFF
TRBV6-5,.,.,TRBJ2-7,TGTGCCAGCAGTTCAATCGGGACAAGTTACGAGCAGTACTTC,CASSSIGTSYEQYF
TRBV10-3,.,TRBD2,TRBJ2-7,TGTGCCATCAGTGAGTCTGCCGGGGGGGGCGAGCAGTACTTC,CAISESAGGGEQYF
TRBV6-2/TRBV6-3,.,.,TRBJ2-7,TGTGCCAGCAGTTACGATACCGGTTCCTACGAGCAGTACTTC,CASSYDTGSYEQYF
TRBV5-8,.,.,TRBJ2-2,TGTGCCAGCAGCTTGTTCAGGGACGGGGAGCTGTTTTTT,CASSLFRDGELFF
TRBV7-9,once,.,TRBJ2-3,TGTGCCAGCAGCTTAGCCGACTACACAGATACGCAGTATTTT,CASSLADYTDTQYF
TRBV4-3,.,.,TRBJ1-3,TGCGCCAGCAGCCAAGGGGGACGCGGGACTGGAAACACCATATATTTT,CASSQGGRGTGNTIYF
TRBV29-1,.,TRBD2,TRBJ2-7,TGCAGCGTTCAGGGGGGAGCGGGAGGGAGCTCCTACGAGCAGTACTTC,CSVQGGAGGSSYEQYF
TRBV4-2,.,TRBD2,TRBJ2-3,TGTGCCAGCAGCCAAGATACTAGCGGGGGGGCGGGGGATACGCAGTATTTT,CASSQDTSGGAGDTQYF
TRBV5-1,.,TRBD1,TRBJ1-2,TGCGCCAGCAGCCCGGCGGGACAGGGAGACTATGGCTACACCTTC,CASSPAGQGDYGYTF
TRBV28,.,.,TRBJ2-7,TGTGCCAGCACCCCCCCCCGGGTAAACGAGCAGTACTTC,CASTPPRVNEQYF
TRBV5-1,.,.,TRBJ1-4,TGCGCCAGCAGCTTGACAGGGACTAATGAAAAACTGTTTTTT,CASSLTGTNEKLFF
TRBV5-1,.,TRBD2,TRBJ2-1,TGCGCCAGCAGCTTGGGCAGGACTAGCGGGGCCCATAATGAGCAGTTCTTC,CASSLGRTSGAHNEQFF
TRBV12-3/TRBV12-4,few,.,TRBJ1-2,TGTGCCAGCAGTTTTACCGGGAGCTATGGCTACACCTTC,CASSFTGSYGYTF
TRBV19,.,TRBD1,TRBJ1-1,TGTGCCAGTAGTATAATTTCAGGGGGGTCTGAAGCTTTCTTT,CASSIISGGSEAFF
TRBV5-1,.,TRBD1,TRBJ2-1,TGCGCCAGCAGCTCGACTACAGGGGGGTACAATGAGCAGTTCTTC,CASSSTTGGYNEQFF
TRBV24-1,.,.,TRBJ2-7,TGTGCCACCAGTGTACCGCCCGCGGATTACGAGCAGTACTTC,CATSVPPADYEQYF
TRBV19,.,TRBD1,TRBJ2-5,TGTGCCAGTAGCAAGGGATCCGGGACAGTACAAGAGACCCAGTACTTC,CASSKGSGTVQETQYF
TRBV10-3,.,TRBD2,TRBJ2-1,TGTGCCATCAGTGTGGACCTAGCGGGAGGGCCTTCCTACAATGAGCAGTTCTTC,CAISVDLAGGPSYNEQFF
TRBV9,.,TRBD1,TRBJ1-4,TGTGCCAGCAGCGCGGGGACAGGGAGCGGTGAAAAACTGTTTTTT,CASSAGTGSGEKLFF
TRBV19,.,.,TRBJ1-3,TGTGCCAGTACCCCCCCCGCAGCTGGAAACACCATATATTTT,CASTPPAAGNTIYF
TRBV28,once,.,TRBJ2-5,TGTGCCAGCAGTAAACAGGGGGGGCCAGAGACCCAGTACTTC,CASSKQGGPETQYF
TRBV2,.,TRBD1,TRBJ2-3,TGTGCCAGCAGAAGGACGACAGGGGGCGGCGGAGATACGCAGTATTTT,CASRRTTGGGGDTQYF
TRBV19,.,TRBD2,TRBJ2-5,TGTGCCAGTAGTCTACTAGCGGGAGTAGATGGCTTGGAGACCCAGTACTTC,CASSLLAGVDGLETQYF